These T cell receptor beta chains were read from a single sample in a study of regulatory T cells in long-lasting Graves disease. MiXCR was run by TCRdb on the multiplex PCR reads, yielding one entry per CDR3 protein. This sample yields around 510,000 distinct CDR3 sequences, of which around 21% are seen a single time; over 7.5% belongs to the top ten. Specimen: peripheral blood mononuclear cells (PBMCs), collected when the disease was refractory, from a patient treated with antithyroid drugs. The receptor set was obtained from a female donor with Graves disease. The CDR3 runs from the conserved cysteine through the conserved F or W. D genes are given only for firm matches. Clone size is given for some rows only: seen once, a few or many times, or a class if the clone is expanded.

cdr3_nt: TGTGCCAGCGGAAGCGGGAGGGCCTCCGAGCAGTACTTC
cdr3_aa: CASGSGRASEQYF
v_call: TRBV7-9
clone_size: -
j_call: TRBJ2-7
d_call: TRBD2

cdr3_nt: TGTGCCATCAGTGGGACAGGTTCGGTCTGGGACACTGAAGCTTTCTTT
cdr3_aa: CAISGTGSVWDTEAFF
v_call: TRBV10-3
clone_size: few
j_call: TRBJ1-1
d_call: TRBD1

cdr3_nt: TGTGCCTGGAGTGTACGGGGGGGGGGACTCACTAACTATGGCTACACCTTC
cdr3_aa: CAWSVRGGGLTNYGYTF
v_call: TRBV30
clone_size: many
j_call: TRBJ1-2
d_call: -

cdr3_nt: TGCAGTGCTAGACTAGCGGCCAGCTACGAGCAGTACTTC
cdr3_aa: CSARLAASYEQYF
v_call: TRBV20-1
clone_size: many
j_call: TRBJ2-7
d_call: TRBD2

cdr3_nt: TGTGCCATCAGGGATGCCCGGGAGGGGGCGAATTCACCCCTCCACTTT
cdr3_aa: CAIRDAREGANSPLHF
v_call: TRBV10-3
clone_size: few
j_call: TRBJ1-6
d_call: TRBD1

cdr3_nt: TGTGCCAGCAGTCCGTCGGGACGGTACTCCAATCAGCCCCAGCATTTT
cdr3_aa: CASSPSGRYSNQPQHF
v_call: TRBV27
clone_size: -
j_call: TRBJ1-5
d_call: -

cdr3_nt: TGTGCCAGCAGCCCCCAAGGCGGAAATAGCAATCAGCCCCAGCATTTT
cdr3_aa: CASSPQGGNSNQPQHF
v_call: TRBV7-9
clone_size: -
j_call: TRBJ1-5
d_call: -

cdr3_nt: TGTGCCAGCAGCCCCGAAGGGTTAAGCCAGCCCCAGCATTTT
cdr3_aa: CASSPEGLSQPQHF
v_call: TRBV3-1
clone_size: many
j_call: TRBJ1-5
d_call: -

cdr3_nt: TGTGCCAGCAGTGAAGACAACCCCTACGAGCAGTACTTC
cdr3_aa: CASSEDNPYEQYF
v_call: TRBV2
clone_size: many
j_call: TRBJ2-7
d_call: -

cdr3_nt: TGTGCCAGCAGCTTAGGGCTAGCGGGAGGGGGTCAAGAGACCCAGTACTTC
cdr3_aa: CASSLGLAGGGQETQYF
v_call: TRBV7-2
clone_size: -
j_call: TRBJ2-5
d_call: TRBD2

cdr3_nt: TGTGCCAGCAGCCCTAGGCGGAGGGGAGGGGGAGCTTTCTTT
cdr3_aa: CASSPRRRGGGAFF
v_call: TRBV5-6
clone_size: few
j_call: TRBJ1-1
d_call: -

cdr3_nt: TGCAGTGCTAAAGTAGGACAGCCCCAGCATTTT
cdr3_aa: CSAKVGQPQHF
v_call: TRBV20-1
clone_size: few
j_call: TRBJ1-5
d_call: -

cdr3_nt: TGTGCCAGCAGTTCTACCCGACTGGGTAGTGTGGAGACCCAGTACTTC
cdr3_aa: CASSSTRLGSVETQYF
v_call: TRBV27
clone_size: many
j_call: TRBJ2-5
d_call: -

cdr3_nt: TGTGCCACCAGTGATTCGGCGTCCCCCGGGCAGTTCTTC
cdr3_aa: CATSDSASPGQFF
v_call: TRBV24-1
clone_size: -
j_call: TRBJ2-1
d_call: -

cdr3_nt: TGTGCCAGCAGCTTGACAGGAGGGTCGGAGACCCAGTACTTC
cdr3_aa: CASSLTGGSETQYF
v_call: TRBV7-9
clone_size: few
j_call: TRBJ2-5
d_call: -

cdr3_nt: TGTGCCAGCAGTCCGGGTGGGAGAATACCGGAGACCCAGTACTTC
cdr3_aa: CASSPGGRIPETQYF
v_call: TRBV6-1
clone_size: many
j_call: TRBJ2-5
d_call: -

cdr3_nt: TGTGCCAGCAGTGACAGCACAGGCGCCAGCTCCTACGAGCAGTACTTC
cdr3_aa: CASSDSTGASSYEQYF
v_call: TRBV2
clone_size: -
j_call: TRBJ2-7
d_call: -

cdr3_nt: TGTGCCAGCACCTCAGACAGGGGTATTGGAAAACTGTTTTTT
cdr3_aa: CASTSDRGIGKLFF
v_call: TRBV6-1
clone_size: many
j_call: TRBJ1-4
d_call: TRBD1

cdr3_nt: TGCGCCAGCAGCTTGGGTTACAGGGAAGGGACTGAAGCTTTCTTT
cdr3_aa: CASSLGYREGTEAFF
v_call: TRBV5-1
clone_size: -
j_call: TRBJ1-1
d_call: -

cdr3_nt: TGCGCCAGCGGAGAGGAGGGACTAGTCCGGGAGACCCAGTACTTC
cdr3_aa: CASGEEGLVRETQYF
v_call: TRBV5-1
clone_size: -
j_call: TRBJ2-5
d_call: TRBD2

cdr3_nt: TGTGCCAGCAGCGATACAGGCAACTCTGGAAACACCATATATTTT
cdr3_aa: CASSDTGNSGNTIYF
v_call: TRBV7-2
clone_size: -
j_call: TRBJ1-3
d_call: -

cdr3_nt: TGTGCCAGCAGTTACTCGAGTCCGGGAAGCAATCAGCCCCAGCATTTT
cdr3_aa: CASSYSSPGSNQPQHF
v_call: TRBV6-5
clone_size: many
j_call: TRBJ1-5
d_call: -

cdr3_nt: TGTGCCAGCAAGTACAGGGGAGTCGGGGAGCTGTTTTTT
cdr3_aa: CASKYRGVGELFF
v_call: TRBV6-2/TRBV6-3
clone_size: many
j_call: TRBJ2-2
d_call: TRBD1

cdr3_nt: TGTGCCAGCAGCGTAATCCGCACAGATACGCAGTATTTT
cdr3_aa: CASSVIRTDTQYF
v_call: TRBV9
clone_size: once
j_call: TRBJ2-3
d_call: -

cdr3_nt: TGCGCCAGCAGCTACACCCCAGGGGAGGAGGAGACCCAGTACTTC
cdr3_aa: CASSYTPGEEETQYF
v_call: TRBV4-1
clone_size: -
j_call: TRBJ2-5
d_call: -

cdr3_nt: TGTGCCATCAGTGAGTCCCCCGGGGATGAAGCTTTCTTT
cdr3_aa: CAISESPGDEAFF
v_call: TRBV10-3
clone_size: many
j_call: TRBJ1-1
d_call: -

cdr3_nt: TGCAGTGCTCAATGGGGGGGGGGTGTTTCAAAGACCCAGTACTTC
cdr3_aa: CSAQWGGGVSKTQYF
v_call: TRBV20-1
clone_size: few
j_call: TRBJ2-5
d_call: TRBD2

cdr3_nt: TGTGCCAGCAGCTTAGAGAGGGTCCCCATACAGACCCAGTACTTC
cdr3_aa: CASSLERVPIQTQYF
v_call: TRBV11-1
clone_size: many
j_call: TRBJ2-5
d_call: -

cdr3_nt: TGTGCCAGCAGGGACAGCGGGAGGGCTTACGGGGAGCTGTTTTTT
cdr3_aa: CASRDSGRAYGELFF
v_call: TRBV28
clone_size: few
j_call: TRBJ2-2
d_call: TRBD2

cdr3_nt: TGTGCCAGCAGCGTCGGGACAGGGAACGAGCAGTACTTC
cdr3_aa: CASSVGTGNEQYF
v_call: TRBV9
clone_size: -
j_call: TRBJ2-7
d_call: TRBD1

cdr3_nt: TGTGCCAGCAGCACTACGACAGGTCCCCTGGAGACCCGGTACTTC
cdr3_aa: CASSTTTGPLETRYF
v_call: TRBV2
clone_size: many
j_call: TRBJ2-5
d_call: -

cdr3_nt: TGTGCCACCAGCAGAGTTTTGACTGGATGGTTCGAGCAGTACTTC
cdr3_aa: CATSRVLTGWFEQYF
v_call: TRBV15
clone_size: many
j_call: TRBJ2-7
d_call: -

cdr3_nt: TGTGCCAGCAGCGGACAGGGAACAACCGGGGAGCTGTTTTTT
cdr3_aa: CASSGQGTTGELFF
v_call: TRBV9
clone_size: -
j_call: TRBJ2-2
d_call: TRBD1

cdr3_nt: TGTGCCAGCAGGCGGACATCCTCTGGAAACACCATATATTTT
cdr3_aa: CASRRTSSGNTIYF
v_call: TRBV27
clone_size: -
j_call: TRBJ1-3
d_call: -

cdr3_nt: TGTGCCTGGGCCGGGGGTACTGAAGCTTTCTTT
cdr3_aa: CAWAGGTEAFF
v_call: TRBV30
clone_size: -
j_call: TRBJ1-1
d_call: -

cdr3_nt: TGTGCCAGCAGTGAGGACAACGAGCAGTACTTC
cdr3_aa: CASSEDNEQYF
v_call: TRBV2
clone_size: many
j_call: TRBJ2-7
d_call: -

cdr3_nt: TGTGCCAGCAGTGGAATCAACACCGGGGAGCTGTTTTTT
cdr3_aa: CASSGINTGELFF
v_call: TRBV27
clone_size: -
j_call: TRBJ2-2
d_call: -

cdr3_nt: TGCAGCGTTGTAGTGATAAACTACGAGCAGTACTTC
cdr3_aa: CSVVVINYEQYF
v_call: TRBV29-1
clone_size: -
j_call: TRBJ2-7
d_call: -

cdr3_nt: TGCGCCAGCAGCCAGGCCCGGGGAGGGGACACTGAAGCTTTCTTT
cdr3_aa: CASSQARGGDTEAFF
v_call: TRBV4-1
clone_size: -
j_call: TRBJ1-1
d_call: -

cdr3_nt: TGTGCCAGCACTCGGACAGGGGTTCAGCCCCAGCATTTT
cdr3_aa: CASTRTGVQPQHF
v_call: TRBV28
clone_size: many
j_call: TRBJ1-5
d_call: TRBD1

cdr3_nt: TGTGCCAGCTCACCGTGGCAGGGAATCAATCAGCCCCAGCATTTT
cdr3_aa: CASSPWQGINQPQHF
v_call: TRBV18
clone_size: -
j_call: TRBJ1-5
d_call: -

cdr3_nt: TGTGCCAGCAGCTACGACAGGGTTGGGGGCACTGAAGCTTTCTTT
cdr3_aa: CASSYDRVGGTEAFF
v_call: TRBV11-2
clone_size: many
j_call: TRBJ1-1
d_call: TRBD1

cdr3_nt: TGTGCCAGCAGCCCGCGCTACCAGTCCACAGATACGCAGTATTTT
cdr3_aa: CASSPRYQSTDTQYF
v_call: TRBV7-8
clone_size: -
j_call: TRBJ2-3
d_call: -

cdr3_nt: TGTGCCAGCTCACATAGGGCTTACGAACGTCAGCCCCAGCATTTT
cdr3_aa: CASSHRAYERQPQHF
v_call: TRBV19
clone_size: -
j_call: TRBJ1-5
d_call: -

cdr3_nt: TGTGCCTGGAGTACTCAAGACAGGGGATCTTATGGCTACACCTTC
cdr3_aa: CAWSTQDRGSYGYTF
v_call: TRBV30
clone_size: many
j_call: TRBJ1-2
d_call: TRBD1

cdr3_nt: TGCAGTGCTAACAGACCGGGACAGCGTAATTCACCCCTCCACTTT
cdr3_aa: CSANRPGQRNSPLHF
v_call: TRBV20-1
clone_size: many
j_call: TRBJ1-6
d_call: TRBD1

cdr3_nt: TGTGCCAGCAGCCAAGGCTTAGGGAACACTGAAGCTTTCTTT
cdr3_aa: CASSQGLGNTEAFF
v_call: TRBV14
clone_size: many
j_call: TRBJ1-1
d_call: -

cdr3_nt: TGCGCCAGCAGCCCGGGGTCCATCTATGGCTACACCTTC
cdr3_aa: CASSPGSIYGYTF
v_call: TRBV5-1
clone_size: few
j_call: TRBJ1-2
d_call: -

cdr3_nt: TGTGCCTGGAGCGCAAGAACTGAAGCTTTCTTT
cdr3_aa: CAWSARTEAFF
v_call: TRBV30
clone_size: many
j_call: TRBJ1-1
d_call: -

cdr3_nt: TGTGCCAGCAGTTTTGGGGGGGCAGGTTACGAGCAGTACTTC
cdr3_aa: CASSFGGAGYEQYF
v_call: TRBV28
clone_size: many
j_call: TRBJ2-7
d_call: -

cdr3_nt: TGTGCCAGCAGTGTCCCCCGAGGAGGGACCCAAGAGACCCAGTACTTC
cdr3_aa: CASSVPRGGTQETQYF
v_call: TRBV25-1
clone_size: few
j_call: TRBJ2-5
d_call: -

cdr3_nt: TGCGCCAGCACCCCGGGGACGGGAAGACCCTACGAGCAGTACTTC
cdr3_aa: CASTPGTGRPYEQYF
v_call: TRBV5-1
clone_size: -
j_call: TRBJ2-7
d_call: -

cdr3_nt: TGCAGTGCTAGAGAGTCCTTTCAAGAGACCCAGTACTTC
cdr3_aa: CSARESFQETQYF
v_call: TRBV20-1
clone_size: few
j_call: TRBJ2-5
d_call: -

cdr3_nt: TGTGCCAGCAGCTTATTAGGAAGCGGCTACACCTTC
cdr3_aa: CASSLLGSGYTF
v_call: TRBV7-9
clone_size: few
j_call: TRBJ1-2
d_call: -

cdr3_nt: TGTGCCAGCAGCCAAGAACCAGGGAGGAACACTGAAGCTTTCTTT
cdr3_aa: CASSQEPGRNTEAFF
v_call: TRBV3-1
clone_size: many
j_call: TRBJ1-1
d_call: -

cdr3_nt: TGTGCCAGCAGCTTATCTTTACTCCGGCATTACGAGCAGTACTTC
cdr3_aa: CASSLSLLRHYEQYF
v_call: TRBV7-2
clone_size: -
j_call: TRBJ2-7
d_call: -

cdr3_nt: TGTGCCAGCAGCTCGGACAGGGACTTGTGGCAGCCCCAGCATTTT
cdr3_aa: CASSSDRDLWQPQHF
v_call: TRBV12-3/TRBV12-4
clone_size: many
j_call: TRBJ1-5
d_call: TRBD1